The rows below give T cell receptor beta chains drawn from one sample of a study of T cell clones after liver transplantation. Data came from immunoSEQ multiplex PCR; TCRdb stores just in-frame clones and leaves some out. This sample has roughly 120,000 clones, with roughly nine tenths found just once. The sample in question was CD4+ T cells from blood, obtained 12 months after liver transplant. The receptors originated from a human patient who received a liver transplant. The graft donor may account for some of the T cells. CDR3s include the opening cysteine and the closing phenylalanine or tryptophan.

j_call: TRBJ2-7; v_call: TRBV18; cdr3_aa: CASSPRASHEQYF
j_call: TRBJ2-7; v_call: TRBV28; cdr3_aa: CASSSEYEQYF
j_call: TRBJ2-7; v_call: TRBV9; cdr3_aa: CASSVNSLTYEQYF
j_call: TRBJ2-3; v_call: TRBV2; cdr3_aa: CASQRPPITDTQYF
j_call: TRBJ2-1; v_call: TRBV11-3; cdr3_aa: CASSPGGWVYNEQFF
j_call: TRBJ2-4; v_call: TRBV7-8; cdr3_aa: CASSLRDRGNIQYF
j_call: TRBJ2-5; v_call: TRBV18; cdr3_aa: CASSLLFGGQQETQYF
j_call: TRBJ2-1; v_call: TRBV5-4; cdr3_aa: CASSLGGGFGVFSEQFF
j_call: TRBJ2-2; v_call: TRBV15; cdr3_aa: CATSRVRAADTGELFF
j_call: TRBJ2-7; v_call: TRBV19; cdr3_aa: CASSIRLGRASGRAGSYEQYF
j_call: TRBJ2-7; v_call: TRBV27; cdr3_aa: CARALGREDSYEQYF
j_call: TRBJ2-1; v_call: TRBV6-6; cdr3_aa: CASSYSRLYNEQFF
j_call: TRBJ2-3; v_call: TRBV5-1; cdr3_aa: CASSLEGQMQYF
j_call: TRBJ2-3; v_call: TRBV7-8; cdr3_aa: CASSLELAGGPGQYF
j_call: TRBJ2-1; v_call: TRBV6-5; cdr3_aa: CASRLVGQGANEQFF
j_call: TRBJ2-7; v_call: TRBV28; cdr3_aa: CASSLPSSTTLNEQYF
j_call: TRBJ1-1; v_call: TRBV7-9; cdr3_aa: CASSRRDRGEAFF